The rows below give T cell receptor beta chains drawn from one sample of a study of T cell responses to AZD1222 COVID-19 vaccine. Sequencing was performed with immunoSEQ multiplex PCR; in TCRdb, only in-frame clones are kept and a portion is missing. The sample has about 110,000 clones, roughly 86% seen once. This specimen consisted of peripheral blood, obtained 28 days after the second AZD1222 dose. The receptors come from an adult who received the AZD1222 COVID-19 vaccine. CDR3s include the opening cysteine and the closing phenylalanine or tryptophan. Each record gives: V gene, CDR3 length, clone size, CDR3 protein. Rows give clone size only sometimes, using once, few, many, or a class for an expanded clone.

V: TRBV7-9; length: 13; size: -; CDR3: CASSFRGFYEQYF
V: TRBV29-1; length: 13; size: -; CDR3: CSVESKGLNEQFF
V: TRBV28; length: 15; size: -; CDR3: CASSSGDRENSPLHF
V: TRBV30; length: 16; size: -; CDR3: CAWRVPDSYFTGELFF
V: TRBV24-1; length: 17; size: -; CDR3: CATSAPAPGQSNEKLFF
V: TRBV10-1; length: 13; size: -; CDR3: CASTDHLDTEAFF
V: TRBV2; length: 13; size: once; CDR3: CASSRDREYEQYF
V: TRBV27; length: 12; size: -; CDR3: CASSRTGTPLHF
V: TRBV4-1; length: 15; size: -; CDR3: CASSRELASAYEQYF
V: TRBV4-3; length: 16; size: -; CDR3: CASRPSAGNINTEAFF
V: TRBV5-1; length: 13; size: -; CDR3: CASSHAGPTEAFF
V: TRBV5-1; length: 15; size: -; CDR3: CASSLLPPGGNEQFF
V: TRBV5-1; length: 15; size: -; CDR3: CASSLTGAGTGELFF
V: TRBV4-2; length: 16; size: few; CDR3: CASSQVSGVLTGELFF
V: TRBV9; length: 13; size: -; CDR3: CASSVGFNEKLFF
V: TRBV19; length: 15; size: few; CDR3: CASSDRDLRGQPQHF
V: TRBV7-6; length: 13; size: few; CDR3: CASSLSMNTEAFF
V: TRBV3-1/TRBV3-2; length: 14; size: -; CDR3: CASSGTGVGIEAFF
V: TRBV5-4; length: 15; size: -; CDR3: CASSDSTGATGELFF
V: TRBV6-5; length: 12; size: -; CDR3: CATRTGDYGYTF
V: TRBV7-8; length: 18; size: -; CDR3: CASSLVGTSGGDTDTQYF
V: TRBV7-2; length: 13; size: -; CDR3: CASSLTFPYEQYF
V: TRBV4-2; length: 14; size: -; CDR3: CASSSGVGNQPQHF
V: TRBV5-1; length: 15; size: -; CDR3: CASSLLTGVGLEQYF
V: TRBV4-3; length: 15; size: -; CDR3: CASSVSPGGGYEQYF
V: TRBV4-3; length: 15; size: -; CDR3: CASSQGGWGGHEQFF
V: TRBV6-5; length: 13; size: -; CDR3: CASTPTGSYGYTF
V: TRBV19; length: 19; size: -; CDR3: CASSIVWGDRGQEYNEQFF
V: TRBV4-2; length: 15; size: -; CDR3: CASSQPGQIDTEAFF
V: TRBV15; length: 15; size: -; CDR3: CATSRDTGHDVEAFF
V: TRBV6-1; length: 14; size: -; CDR3: CASSEGQVTDTQYF
V: TRBV6-2/TRBV6-3; length: 12; size: once; CDR3: CASSPSEYEQYF
V: TRBV15; length: 14; size: -; CDR3: CATSRGQVNTEAFF
V: TRBV28; length: 15; size: -; CDR3: CASSPSPRSYNEQFF
V: TRBV11-2; length: 15; size: -; CDR3: CASSLDHQGLNEQFF
V: TRBV27; length: 15; size: -; CDR3: CASSLSGTGWNEQYF
V: TRBV7-9; length: 13; size: once; CDR3: CASSRTGNYGYTF
V: TRBV5-1; length: 14; size: -; CDR3: CASSLKGGNSPLHF
V: TRBV7-2; length: 16; size: -; CDR3: CASSLVLGRAADTQYF
V: TRBV7-8; length: 14; size: -; CDR3: CASSLSRLNTEAFF
V: TRBV18; length: 14; size: once; CDR3: CASSPLGRPHEQYF
V: TRBV19; length: 16; size: -; CDR3: CASSPWTSGNSYEQYF
V: TRBV19; length: 13; size: -; CDR3: CARAGTSGNEQFF
V: TRBV19; length: 16; size: -; CDR3: CASGSPGLASADTQYF
V: TRBV6-2/TRBV6-3; length: 11; size: -; CDR3: CASSYQETQYF
V: TRBV30; length: 11; size: -; CDR3: CAWGTVETQYF
V: TRBV7-2; length: 15; size: -; CDR3: CASSLVTGVSYEQYF
V: TRBV24-1; length: 14; size: -; CDR3: CATSARGAGDTQYF
V: TRBV4-1; length: 14; size: few; CDR3: CASSLGLAGDEQFF
V: TRBV7-3; length: 15; size: -; CDR3: CASSLGGLRGNTIYF
V: TRBV5-1; length: 16; size: -; CDR3: CASSLVRQGITDTQYF
V: TRBV3-1/TRBV3-2; length: 15; size: -; CDR3: CASSQVPGRQETQYF
V: TRBV5-1; length: 11; size: -; CDR3: CASSFGTEAFF